The rows below give T cell receptor beta chains drawn from one sample of a study of cytomegalovirus exposure and HLA in healthy donors. This table comes from immunoSEQ multiplex PCR, and its TCRdb copy is limited to in-frame clones, with some not included. This sample has 70,000 to 100,000 clones, with about two thirds found just once. The sample was PBMCs. These receptors were obtained from a woman aged 45-65 years in good health and CMV-seropositive. CDR3s leave out the opening cysteine and the closing phenylalanine or tryptophan.

V: TRBV5-1
CDR3: ASSLLGATNEKLF

V: TRBV5-6
CDR3: ASSWGWGGFTTDTQY

V: TRBV4-3
CDR3: ASSLGLGTEAF

V: TRBV7-9
CDR3: ASSSGTGWDEQF

V: TRBV5-5
CDR3: ASSGLRDRTGNTIY

V: TRBV6-1
CDR3: ASSDGGGGEYMNTEAF

V: TRBV10-3
CDR3: AIQLDRDGSGNTIY

V: TRBV5-6
CDR3: ASSFKDRQETQY

V: TRBV28
CDR3: ASSSTKTESNYGYT

V: TRBV7-6
CDR3: ASSLLNRGRKDTGELF

V: TRBV5-1
CDR3: ASSLDGEYNEQF

V: TRBV4-3
CDR3: ASSQPGQAYNEQF

V: TRBV9
CDR3: ASSVGGGEQY

V: TRBV7-9
CDR3: ASSPATGRGTGELF

V: TRBV4-3
CDR3: ASTDWAGKAEAF

V: TRBV10-1
CDR3: ASSRDRGSEKLF

V: TRBV29-1
CDR3: SVMTGQAAQH

V: TRBV5-4
CDR3: ASSLGTEQETQY

V: TRBV11-2
CDR3: ASSYSGSDEQY

V: TRBV6-5
CDR3: ASRRPGTGIAEAF

V: TRBV28
CDR3: ASRARYGYT

V: TRBV14
CDR3: ASSPPVGPAYGYT

V: TRBV2
CDR3: ASSSGGGDGYT

V: TRBV10-3
CDR3: AISQVNTEAF

V: TRBV6-5
CDR3: ASSYSASTDTQY

V: TRBV18
CDR3: ASSPMSLGQGGTSPLH

V: TRBV11-2
CDR3: ASSTGGYNSPLH

V: TRBV6-4
CDR3: ASSQRRGGYGYT

V: TRBV7-9
CDR3: SSSGDREAF

V: TRBV28
CDR3: ASIEGGVGNTEAF

V: TRBV7-9
CDR3: SSSLGSAEAF

V: TRBV5-6
CDR3: ASKVWGHGIQY

V: TRBV10-3
CDR3: AISESGGAEETQY

V: TRBV7-9
CDR3: ASSPGLDVNTEAF

V: TRBV6-5
CDR3: ASSQELRPTEAF

V: TRBV28
CDR3: ASTSRGPLGYT

V: TRBV28
CDR3: ASSSLRGTKTSGGRRSYNEQF

V: TRBV6-5
CDR3: ASSPRTDNQPQH

V: TRBV30
CDR3: AWGPDRGFATNEKLF

V: TRBV29-1
CDR3: SAGDQETQY

V: TRBV7-8
CDR3: ASSHGPGQGAEAF

V: TRBV9
CDR3: ASSQGTGTTNEKLF

V: TRBV30
CDR3: ACSTRLRQF

V: TRBV18
CDR3: ASSPGTGGRNTEAF

V: TRBV14
CDR3: ASSQRGLGGYT

V: TRBV7-6
CDR3: ASSVGQGVTYEQY

V: TRBV5-1
CDR3: ASSTGGGFGTDTQY

V: TRBV30
CDR3: AWSLGTSKDTQY

V: TRBV19
CDR3: ASKEDSDEQY

V: TRBV30
CDR3: AWSRMAPGDTDTQY

V: TRBV19
CDR3: ASQGGNGYTDTQY

V: TRBV4-3
CDR3: ASSQESRSNYGYT

V: TRBV2
CDR3: ASSPVVQETQY

V: TRBV6-5
CDR3: GIGGSSSYNSPLH

V: TRBV10-1
CDR3: ASRPDINSNQPQH

V: TRBV5-1
CDR3: ASSLGRDEQY